The 14 T cell receptor beta chains reported below all come from one sample, sequenced in a study of shared clonotypes between healthy human individuals. Naive CD8 cells lacked CD45RO and underwent positive selection for CCR7, leaving out terminally differentiated effector memory CD45RA+ cells. Sequenced by immunoSEQ multiplex PCR; TCRdb stores in-frame clones only, minus some. The sample consists of around 2,000,000 clones, just under 95% of them appearing once. The sample taken for sequencing was naive CD8+ T cells sorted from blood. The receptor source for this set is a man between 18 and 35 years old in good health.

The rearrangement joins TRBV6-5 to TRBJ2-1; no firm D call. This CDR3 is 13 amino acids long. Trimming removed 0 bases from V and 9 bases from J, with 9 bases in between. Germline assignment: CDR1 MNHEY and CDR2 SVGAGI. CDR3 amino acids: CASSYSVEAEQFF. The CDR3 DNA sequence: TGTGCCAGCAGTTACTCTGTCGAAGCTGAGCAGTTCTTC.

The V and J genes are TRBV11-2 and TRBJ2-1; D is uncertain. Trimming stripped 0 bases from V and 10 bases from J, with 1 base between. The germline V gene has CDR1 SGHAT and CDR2 FQNNGV. The CDR3 has 10 residues. Here the CDR3 reads CASSLDEQFF. DNA for the CDR3: TGTGCCAGCAGCTTAGACGAGCAGTTCTTC. Full variable domain (remainder filled in from reference TRBV11-2 and TRBJ2-1): EAGVAQSPRYKIIEKRQSVAFWCNPISGHATLYWYQQILGQGPKLLIQFQNNGVVDDSQLPKDRFSAERLKGVDSTLKIQPAKLEDSAVYLCASSLDEQFFGPGTRLTVL.

CDR3 coding DNA: TGTGCCAGCAGTTACTCCCAGCCCGACTACGAGCAGTACTTC. It is translated as CASSYSQPDYEQYF. The chain carries TRBV6-5 and TRBJ2-7; no clear D gene. CDR1 and CDR2 (germline): MNHEY, SVGAGI. Trimming took 0 bases from V and 3 from J, leaving 9 bases between them. This CDR3 has 14 residues.

The chain recombines TRBV27 with TRBJ2-7, with 12 bases matching TRBD2. CDR1 and CDR2 (germline): MNHEY, SMNVEV (reference sequence). V lost 4 bases to trimming and J lost 5 bases; unmatched junction nucleotides: 9. This CDR3 has 16 amino acids. The CDR3 coding sequence is TGTGCCAGCAGTTGGATTGCGACTAGCGGGAGCAACGAGCAGTACTTC. Translated: CASSWIATSGSNEQYF.

The chain joins TRBV4-1 to TRBJ2-7; the D gene is possibly TRBD1 (6 bases). Trimming removed 0 bases at V and 7 bases at J, with 16 bases between. The CDR3 covers 15 residues. Germline CDR1 reads MGHRA; CDR2 reads YSYEKL. DNA of the CDR3: TGCGCCAGCAGCCAAGATCCCCGCAGGGGTCAAGAGCAGTACTTC. Encoded protein: CASSQDPRRGQEQYF.

The CDR3 is CASSLVPGQESYEQYF. CDR3 DNA: TGTGCCAGCAGCCTAGTTCCGGGACAGGAGTCCTACGAGCAGTACTTC. The chain carries TRBV5-6 and TRBJ2-7; 8 nucleotides agree with TRBD1. CDR1 and CDR2 (germline): SGHDT, YYEEEE. The CDR3 has 16 amino acids. J was trimmed by 1 base and V by 4 bases; bases with no gene match: 10. Together with reference TRBV5-6 and TRBJ2-7, the CDR3 gives the full variable domain: DAGVTQSPTHLIKTRGQQVTLRCSPKSGHDTVSWYQQALGQGPQFIFQYYEEEERQRGNFPDRFSGHQFPNYSSELNVNALLLGDSALYLCASSLVPGQESYEQYFGPGTRLTVT.

The chain combines TRBV7-9 with TRBJ2-3, with TRBD1 matching over 7 bases. CDR3 length: 15 residues. Germline trimming cut 5 bases from V and 5 bases from J; bases unmatched to any gene: 10. CDR1 SEHNR and CDR2 FQNEAQ come from the germline V gene (reference sequence). The CDR3, as DNA: TGTGCCAGCAGCCCCCGACAGGGTACGTTAGATACGCAGTATTTT. It specifies CASSPRQGTLDTQYF.

The chain is built from TRBV19 and TRBJ1-3, with 8 bases matching TRBD1. Trimming removed 9 bases from V and 3 bases from J; junction bases left unmatched: 4. The CDR3 consists of 13 residues. The germline gives CDR1 LNHDA, CDR2 SQIVND (reference sequence). The CDR3 loop is CASADRDGNTIYF. The CDR3 nucleotides are TGTGCCAGCGCGGACAGGGATGGAAACACCATATATTTT.

The chain has TRBV4-1 and TRBJ2-7, with D possibly being TRBD1 or TRBD2 (5 bases each). The CDR3 is 14 amino acids. V was trimmed by 0 bases and J by 4 bases, leaving 10 bases between them. The germline CDR1 and CDR2 sequences are MGHRA and YSYEKL. The CDR3 loop is CASSQEGEVYEQYF. The CDR3 nucleotides are TGCGCCAGCAGCCAAGAGGGGGAAGTTTACGAGCAGTACTTC.

This chain uses TRBV5-6 with TRBJ2-1; 8 bases fit TRBD2. V shed 0 bases and J 4 bases; nucleotides not matched to a gene: 6. CDR1 is SGHDT, CDR2 YYEEEE, per germline. This CDR3 has 16 amino acids. The CDR3 bases are TGTGCCAGCAGCTTGGGGTCAGGACTAGCTTACAATGAGCAGTTCTTC. It yields the protein CASSLGSGLAYNEQFF.

The rearrangement links TRBV27 to TRBJ2-4; possible D gene TRBD1, 6 bases. The CDR3 is 15 residues long. CDR1 and CDR2 (germline): MNHEY, SMNVEV (reference sequence). The V gene lost 0 bases and the J gene lost 5 bases, with 11 bases spanning the gap. In DNA form, the CDR3 reads TGTGCCAGCAGTTTATCGTTAGAGGGGGAAAACATTCAGTACTTC. Translated: CASSLSLEGENIQYF.

This chain connects TRBV27 to TRBJ2-1; D tentatively fits TRBD1 or TRBD2 (7 bases each). The germline gives CDR1 MNHEY, CDR2 SMNVEV (reference sequence). The CDR3 is 14 residues long. V was trimmed by 2 bases and J by 7 bases, leaving 12 bases between them. Here the CDR3 reads CASSLQGGLNEQFF. In DNA form, the CDR3 reads TGTGCCAGCAGTTTACAGGGGGGGTTAAATGAGCAGTTCTTC.

This chain connects TRBV27 to TRBJ2-1; D may be TRBD1 (5 bases). V was shortened by 4 bases and J by 5 bases, with 12 bases between the two germline ends. CDR3 length: 14 amino acids. Germline CDR1 reads MNHEY; CDR2 reads SMNVEV (reference sequence). CDR3 protein: CASSSTGADNEQFF. Written as DNA, the CDR3 is TGTGCCAGCAGTTCAACAGGCGCGGACAATGAGCAGTTCTTC.

The chain links TRBV7-2 to TRBJ2-7, with TRBD2 matching 15 bases. Germline CDR1 is SGHTA and CDR2 is FQGNSA. The CDR3 is 17 amino acids. The junction had 9 bases not matched to a gene; V was cut back by 3 bases and J by 6 bases. Written as DNA, the CDR3 is TGTGCCAGCAGCTTCAGAGGGACTAGCGGGAGGTTCTCCGAGCAGTACTTC. It is translated as CASSFRGTSGRFSEQYF.